The present entry profiles one TCR beta chain with its context. This sample was included in a study of OX40 agonist ivuxolimab in advanced cancers. Cycle 7 day 1, cycle 4 day 1, and baseline were the timepoints at which blood was sampled. Data came from immunoSEQ multiplex PCR; TCRdb stores just in-frame clones and leaves some out. This table has about 120,000 clones, approximately 90% appearing once. The CDR3 is 15 amino acids. CDR1 SEHNR and CDR2 FQNEAQ come from the germline V gene (reference sequence). Trimming shortened V by 2 bases and J by 5 bases, and 15 bases separated the two germline ends. The specimen was CD4+ or CD8+ T cells sorted from blood, collected in a trial of the OX40 agonist ivuxolimab. The chain joins TRBV7-9 to TRBJ2-5, with no clear D. The TCR comes from an adult with an advanced solid tumor such as melanoma, head and neck, liver or kidney cancer. As DNA, the CDR3 is TGTGCCAGCAGCTTAATACAGTCCCCCCGGGAGACCCAGTACTTC. Protein product: CASSLIQSPRETQYF.